This TCR beta chain originates from a study of blood T cell repertoires in COVID-19 (dated by TCRdb to the early 2020s). Study-level background: Samples covering the acute and convalescent phases of COVID-19 were provided by collaborators in the United States, Italy and Spain. The samples were drawn from two sources: the first 160 participants of the ongoing ImmuneRACE study, and fewer than 1,500 subjects contributed by 6 global collaborators. The material from the prospective study consisted of cDNA or gDNA derived from T cells, B-cell-depleted T cells, or PBMCs. The dataset comprised deeply sampled blood TCRbeta repertoires from subjects exposed to, actively infected with, or recovered from COVID-19. A freely available public database, intended as a resource for researchers studying the immune response to SARS-CoV-2, is where the repertoires were released. Where available, HLA class I and class II types were obtained from metadata supplied by the sample provider rather than from assay-based typing. The sample metadata nearly always contained a de-identified subject ID, COVID-19 status, age in years and sex.

TCRbeta CDR3 regions were amplified from genomic DNA by means of the immunoSEQ Assay, a bias-controlled multiplex PCR. Per the authors' processing: The number of nucleated cells in each sample was estimated from the amplification of reference gene primers within the assay. To quantify the absolute abundance of each unique TCRbeta CDR3 rearrangement, sequence reads were collapsed and filtered. For each sample, productive Simpson clonality was calculated as the square root of Simpson's diversity index across productive rearrangements. TCRdb took this table from immuneACCESS and kept in-frame rearrangements with V and J called. Such tables lack part of the clones; where checked against another copy, unresolved V genes explain under half of the gap, and the rest is unexplained. V, J and clone size reflect that table, while D and trimming were determined from the DNA. The sample table contains over 250,000 clones; only one count was recorded for roughly nine tenths of them. Clones ranked in the top ten supply roughly 4% of the sample.

Another Seattle source contributed samples from volunteer blood donors who had recovered from COVID-19. The collaborating institutions used their own protocols to collect whole blood in K2EDTA tubes. For TCRbeta analysis, collaborator samples were shipped as frozen whole blood, as isolated PBMCs, or as DNA extracted from either sample type. On this clone itself: Its target antigen remains unknown. The input lacks base qualities; no much larger clone sits a single base away.

What the authors observed across the whole study: How much clinical and demographic metadata was included differed by source and by participant, and the metadata was provided uncurated.

The germline V gene (reference sequence) supplies CDR1 LNHDA and CDR2 SQIVND. V was cut back by 3 bases and J by 7 bases, leaving a gap of 15 bases between them. Including cysteine and phenylalanine, the CDR3 has 14 amino acids. Only the CDR3 DNA is retained, 42 bases long and in frame from the first base. The specimen was peripheral blood. The chain uses TRBV19 and TRBJ1-2; there is no confident call for the D gene. The source of this sequence is a man aged 55-75 years who had recovered from COVID-19. The CDR3 protein sequence reads: CASSMDRGVSGYTF. The sequence in DNA is TGTGCCAGTAGTATGGATCGGGGAGTGAGTGGCTACACCTTC.